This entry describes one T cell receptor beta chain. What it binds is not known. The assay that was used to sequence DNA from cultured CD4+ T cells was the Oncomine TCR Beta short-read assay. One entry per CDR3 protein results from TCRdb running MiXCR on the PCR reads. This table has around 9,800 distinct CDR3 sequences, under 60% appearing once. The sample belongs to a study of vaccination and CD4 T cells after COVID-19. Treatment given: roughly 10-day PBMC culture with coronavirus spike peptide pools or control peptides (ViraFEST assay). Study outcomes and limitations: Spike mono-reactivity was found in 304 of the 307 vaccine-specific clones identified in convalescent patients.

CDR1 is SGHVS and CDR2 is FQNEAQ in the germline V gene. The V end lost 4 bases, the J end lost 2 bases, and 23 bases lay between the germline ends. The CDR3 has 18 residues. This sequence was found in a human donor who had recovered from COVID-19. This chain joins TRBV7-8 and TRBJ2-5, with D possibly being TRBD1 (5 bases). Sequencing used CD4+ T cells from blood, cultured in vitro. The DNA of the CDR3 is TGTGCCAGCAGCTCGGGCGCCCTACAGGCATTCATGCAAGAGACCCAGTACTTC. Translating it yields CASSSGALQAFMQETQYF. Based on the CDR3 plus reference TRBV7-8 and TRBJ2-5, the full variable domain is GAGVSQSPRYKVAKRGQDVALRCDPISGHVSLFWYQQALGQGPEFLTYFQNEAQLDKSGLPSDRFFAERPEGSVSTLKIQRTQQEDSAVYLCASSSGALQAFMQETQYFGPGTRLLVL.